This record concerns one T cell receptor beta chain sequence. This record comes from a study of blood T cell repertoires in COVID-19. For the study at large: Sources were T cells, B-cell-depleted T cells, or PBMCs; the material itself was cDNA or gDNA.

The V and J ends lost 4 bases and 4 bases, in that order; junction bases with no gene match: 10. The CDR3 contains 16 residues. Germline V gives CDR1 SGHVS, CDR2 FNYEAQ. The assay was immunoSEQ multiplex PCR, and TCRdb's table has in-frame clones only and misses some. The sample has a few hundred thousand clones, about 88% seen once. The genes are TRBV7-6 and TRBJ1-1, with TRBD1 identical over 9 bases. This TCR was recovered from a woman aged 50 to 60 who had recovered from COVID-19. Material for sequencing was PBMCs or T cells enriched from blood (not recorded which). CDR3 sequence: CASSSGQGFIGTEAFF. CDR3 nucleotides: TGTGCCAGCAGCTCCGGACAGGGGTTTATAGGCACTGAAGCTTTCTTT.